This record concerns one TCR beta chain sequence. The data originate from a study of identical twins. MiXCR was run by TCRdb on the 5' RACE reads, yielding one entry per CDR3 protein. The top ten clones hold about 0.97% of a sample with around 490,000 distinct CDR3 sequences, roughly an eighth of them seen once. The CDR3 is made up of 12 amino acids. V lost 4 bases to trimming and J lost 10 bases; unmatched junction nucleotides: 7. CDR1 is SGHRS and CDR2 is YFSETQ in the germline V gene. Only healthy Caucasians were included as donors. The sample also formed part of further work on yellow fever vaccine responses in identical twins.

This sequence joins TRBV5-1 and TRBJ2-7, with 8 bases fitting TRBD2. This sequence originates from a woman between 18 and 30 years old in good health. Sequencing was carried out using CD4+ T cells sorted from blood. In nucleotides, the CDR3 is TGCGCCAGCAGCCCTGGACTAGCTCGTCAGTACTTC. This codes for CASSPGLARQYF.